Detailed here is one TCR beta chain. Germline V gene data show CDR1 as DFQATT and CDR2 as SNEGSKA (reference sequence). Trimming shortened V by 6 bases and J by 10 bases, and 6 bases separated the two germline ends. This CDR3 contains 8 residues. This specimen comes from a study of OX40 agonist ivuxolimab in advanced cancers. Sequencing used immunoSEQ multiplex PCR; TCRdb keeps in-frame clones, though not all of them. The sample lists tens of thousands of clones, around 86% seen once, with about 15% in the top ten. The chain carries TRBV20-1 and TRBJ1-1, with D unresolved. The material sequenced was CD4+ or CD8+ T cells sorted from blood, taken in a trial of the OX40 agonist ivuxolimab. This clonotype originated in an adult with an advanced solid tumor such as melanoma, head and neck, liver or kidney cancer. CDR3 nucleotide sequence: TGCAGTGCCCAGACAGCTTTCTTT. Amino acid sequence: CSAQTAFF.